This is a list of T cell receptor beta chains from one sample in a study of blood T cell repertoires in COVID-19. The method was immunoSEQ multiplex PCR; TCRdb's version includes in-frame clones alone and lacks a portion of them. The table lists a few hundred thousand clones, 92% of them singletons. The sample taken for sequencing was PBMCs or T cells enriched from blood (not recorded which). The receptors here all came from a woman in her twenties or thirties who had recovered from COVID-19. Each CDR3 is given with its conserved first and last residue. The D gene is left open where the match is weak. Only part of the rows carry a size: once, few, many, or a class if the clone is expanded.

TRBV5-1	TRBJ1-6	-	-	13	CASSLDSNSPLHF	TGCGCCAGCAGCTTGGACAGTAATTCACCCCTCCACTTT
TRBV18	TRBJ1-1	-	-	14	CASSLNAMNTEAFF	TGTGCCAGCTCACTAAACGCGATGAACACTGAAGCTTTCTTT
TRBV18	TRBJ2-7	TRBD1	-	17	CASSPPVDRAFFYEQYF	TGTGCCAGCTCACCCCCCGTTGACAGGGCATTCTTTTACGAGCAGTACTTC
TRBV28	TRBJ1-1	-	-	12	CASSGGDTEAFF	TGTGCCAGCAGCGGAGGGGACACTGAAGCTTTCTTT
TRBV12-3/TRBV12-4	TRBJ2-7	-	-	13	CASSLARSGEQYF	TGTGCCAGCAGTTTAGCGCGTAGCGGCGAGCAGTACTTC
TRBV30	TRBJ1-2	-	-	13	CAWSAGNHYGYTF	TGTGCCTGGAGTGCGGGGAACCACTATGGCTACACCTTC
TRBV16	TRBJ1-5	-	once	14	CASSQSRGEQPQHF	TGTGCCAGCAGTCAATCTCGGGGGGAACAGCCCCAGCATTTT
TRBV5-1	TRBJ2-7	TRBD2	-	15	CASSPTGTRGYEQYF	TGCGCCAGCAGCCCGACCGGGACTAGAGGGTACGAGCAGTACTTC
TRBV3-1/TRBV3-2	TRBJ2-5	TRBD2	once	18	CASSQAPERLARRGTQYF	TGTGCCAGCAGCCAGGCCCCAGAGAGACTAGCCCGGAGGGGGACCCAGTACTTC
TRBV5-1	TRBJ2-3	-	-	15	CASSPGVLPGDTQYF	TGCGCCAGCAGCCCTGGAGTTCTCCCCGGAGATACGCAGTATTTT
TRBV5-1	TRBJ1-2	-	once	14	CASSDPGQNYGYTF	TGCGCCAGCAGCGACCCCGGACAGAACTATGGCTACACCTTC
TRBV13	TRBJ2-7	TRBD1	-	14	CASSASDRSDEQYF	TGTGCCAGCAGCGCGTCGGACAGGTCGGACGAGCAGTACTTC
TRBV19	TRBJ1-1	-	-	14	CASSYSSKRTEAFF	TGTGCCAGTAGCTATTCGAGTAAGAGGACTGAAGCTTTCTTT
TRBV29-1	TRBJ2-1	-	-	13	CSARLGGRNEQFF	TGCAGCGCCCGACTTGGAGGGCGGAATGAGCAGTTCTTC
TRBV10-3	TRBJ2-1	TRBD1	-	14	CAISRQGAYNEQFF	TGTGCCATCAGCCGACAGGGAGCCTACAATGAGCAGTTCTTC
TRBV28	TRBJ1-6	TRBD1	-	16	CASRAQGRGANSPLHF	TGTGCCAGCAGGGCACAGGGGCGAGGGGCAAATTCACCCCTCCACTTT
TRBV14	TRBJ2-7	-	-	15	CASSQDRAGIYEQYF	TGTGCCAGCAGCCAAGATCGGGCCGGGATCTACGAGCAGTACTTC
TRBV6-5	TRBJ1-2	-	-	15	CASSYRYRESYGYTF	TGTGCCAGCAGTTACCGATACAGGGAGAGCTATGGCTACACCTTC
TRBV19	TRBJ1-5	TRBD1	few	16	CASSITQGGGNQPQHF	TGTGCCAGTAGTATCACACAGGGGGGGGGCAATCAGCCCCAGCATTTT
TRBV11-1	TRBJ2-7	-	-	13	CASSLIHSYEQYF	TGTGCCAGCAGCTTAATTCACTCCTACGAGCAGTACTTC
TRBV2	TRBJ1-2	-	-	14	CASSAQGPLYGYTF	TGTGCCAGCAGTGCCCAGGGGCCCCTCTATGGCTACACCTTC
TRBV2	TRBJ1-1	TRBD1	few	14	CASSYRGPYTEAFF	TGTGCCAGCAGCTACAGGGGTCCCTACACTGAAGCTTTCTTT
TRBV5-4	TRBJ2-7	-	-	12	CASSDSPYEQYF	TGTGCCAGCAGCGACTCGCCCTACGAGCAGTACTTC
TRBV28	TRBJ1-5	-	once	13	CAGARQSGQPQHF	TGTGCCGGAGCCCGGCAGTCCGGTCAGCCCCAGCATTTT
TRBV7-9	TRBJ1-6	-	-	14	CASSLEQANSPLHF	TGTGCCAGCAGCTTAGAACAGGCAAATTCACCCCTCCACTTT
TRBV5-1	TRBJ1-2	TRBD1	-	15	CASSPGTGMNYGYTF	TGCGCCAGCAGCCCAGGGACAGGGATGAACTATGGCTACACCTTC
TRBV2	TRBJ1-2	-	-	12	CASRPAGDGYTF	TGTGCCAGCAGGCCTGCAGGGGATGGCTACACCTTC
TRBV5-8	TRBJ2-2	-	few	13	CASSLEGAGELFF	TGTGCCAGCAGCTTGGAGGGGGCCGGGGAGCTGTTTTTT
TRBV7-2	TRBJ2-7	TRBD1	-	15	CASSSGGQGAYEQYF	TGTGCCAGCAGCTCCGGGGGACAGGGGGCCTACGAGCAGTACTTC
TRBV7-2	TRBJ1-5	-	-	15	CASSLRRGAGQPQHF	TGTGCCAGCAGCCTCAGGCGGGGGGCTGGGCAGCCCCAGCATTTT
TRBV5-1	TRBJ1-4	-	once	14	CASSERTGNEKLFF	TGCGCCAGTTCCGAACGAACAGGGAATGAAAAACTGTTTTTT
TRBV7-6	TRBJ2-1	-	-	14	CASSSLKGPNEQFF	TGTGCCAGCAGCTCCCTAAAGGGGCCCAATGAGCAGTTCTTC
TRBV9	TRBJ2-7	-	-	16	CASSPLVGELSYEQYF	TGTGCCAGCAGCCCGCTGGTCGGGGAGCTCTCCTACGAGCAGTACTTC
TRBV7-2	TRBJ1-5	-	-	16	CASSLATGVTGQPQHF	TGTGCCAGCAGCTTAGCAACAGGTGTGACGGGTCAGCCCCAGCATTTT
TRBV2	TRBJ2-1	TRBD1	-	14	CASNPGTGVREQFF	TGTGCCAGCAACCCCGGGACAGGCGTTCGGGAGCAGTTCTTC
TRBV6-5	TRBJ2-3	TRBD2	-	16	CASSYQALAGTDTQYF	TGTGCCAGCAGTTACCAAGCTCTAGCGGGAACAGATACGCAGTATTTT
TRBV28	TRBJ2-4	-	-	15	CASTLDSRAKNIQYF	TGTGCCAGCACCCTGGACAGTAGAGCCAAAAACATTCAGTACTTC
TRBV7-9	TRBJ1-5	TRBD1	once	16	CASSDEGQGSGQPQHF	TGTGCCAGCAGCGACGAGGGACAGGGGTCGGGTCAGCCCCAGCATTTT
TRBV18	TRBJ2-3	-	-	14	CASSPGVGLDTQYF	TGTGCCAGCTCACCGGGAGTAGGGTTGGATACGCAGTATTTT
TRBV5-5	TRBJ1-2	-	-	15	CASIPRWDTNYGYTF	TGTGCCAGCATCCCCCGGTGGGACACTAACTATGGCTACACCTTC
TRBV3-1/TRBV3-2	TRBJ2-7	-	-	15	CASSQLWGLGYEQYF	TGTGCCAGCAGCCAACTTTGGGGGCTTGGCTACGAGCAGTACTTC
TRBV5-1	TRBJ1-2	TRBD1	once	16	CASSASTGASMDGYTF	TGCGCCAGCAGCGCCTCAACAGGGGCGAGTATGGATGGCTACACCTTC
TRBV28	TRBJ1-4	TRBD1	once	16	CASSFALGTGNEKLFF	TGTGCCAGCAGTTTCGCCCTCGGGACAGGAAATGAAAAACTGTTTTTT
TRBV5-4	TRBJ2-7	-	once	13	CASSLTGAYEQYF	TGTGCCTCCTCTTTGACAGGAGCCTACGAGCAGTACTTC
TRBV7-9	TRBJ2-5	TRBD2	once	15	CASSLELAGEETQYF	TGTGCCAGCAGCTTAGAGCTAGCGGGGGAAGAGACCCAGTACTTC
TRBV10-3	TRBJ1-2	-	-	13	CAIALGRDAGYTF	TGTGCCATCGCCCTCGGCAGGGATGCTGGCTACACCTTC
TRBV19	TRBJ2-2	-	-	13	CASSRSSPGELFF	TGTGCCAGTAGTCGGAGCAGCCCCGGGGAGCTGTTTTTT
TRBV6-5	TRBJ1-2	TRBD1	once	14	CASRADGTGGGYTF	TGTGCCAGCAGGGCAGACGGGACAGGGGGCGGCTACACCTTC
TRBV28	TRBJ2-3	TRBD2	once	16	CASTDWGGGDGDTQYF	TGTGCCAGCACCGATTGGGGGGGAGGGGACGGCGATACGCAGTATTTT
TRBV19	TRBJ1-2	-	-	13	CASSPGTHYGYTF	TGTGCCAGTAGTCCCGGGACACACTATGGCTACACCTTC
TRBV2	TRBJ1-1	-	-	13	CASSEDRRREAFF	TGTGCCAGCAGTGAAGACAGGCGGCGTGAAGCTTTCTTT
TRBV6-5	TRBJ2-3	-	-	14	CASSYGELGDTQYF	TGTGCCAGCAGTTACGGGGAGCTCGGTGATACGCAGTATTTT
TRBV30	TRBJ1-1	TRBD1	once	12	CAWGTGRPEAFF	TGTGCCTGGGGGACAGGGAGGCCTGAAGCTTTCTTT
TRBV19	TRBJ2-7	-	-	15	CASSMMAQGIYEQYF	TGTGCCAGTAGTATGATGGCACAGGGAATCTACGAGCAGTACTTC
TRBV19	TRBJ1-2	-	-	13	CASNPRGSYGYTF	TGTGCCAGTAACCCAAGGGGTTCCTATGGCTACACCTTC
TRBV18	TRBJ1-1	-	-	17	CASSTGVLQGSNTEAFF	TGTGCCAGCTCTACCGGGGTCTTACAGGGATCAAACACTGAAGCTTTCTTT
TRBV4-1	TRBJ1-5	TRBD1	-	15	CASSQVWTGNQPQHF	TGCGCCAGCAGCCAAGTCTGGACAGGGAATCAGCCCCAGCATTTT
TRBV28	TRBJ2-3	TRBD1	once	14	CASSSGGSADTQYF	TGTGCCAGCAGTTCAGGGGGTTCCGCAGATACGCAGTATTTT
TRBV4-2	TRBJ1-1	-	few	17	CASSRTDGGARNTEAFF	TGTGCCAGCAGCCGGACCGACGGAGGGGCCCGGAACACTGAAGCTTTCTTT
TRBV4-3	TRBJ1-1	-	-	15	CASSSDQQGWTEAFF	TGCGCCAGCAGCTCGGACCAACAGGGCTGGACTGAAGCTTTCTTT